Listed here is a single T cell receptor beta chain. Its specificity is not known. The sample is drawn from a study of cytomegalovirus exposure and HLA in healthy donors. Study-wide context: Of 300 to 500 genotyped donors, 81% grouped in the Caucasian-associated ancestry cluster.

Use of 60 Vbeta and 13 Jbeta primers characterized the PCR. Some clones are missing from TCRdb's copy, which holds only in-frame ones; the method was immunoSEQ multiplex PCR. The table shows roughly 100,000 clones, with roughly 80% occurring only once. The CDR3 is made up of 16 amino acids. V lost 7 bases to trimming and J lost 7 bases; unmatched junction nucleotides: 8. Germline V CDR1 and CDR2: LNHDA, SQIVND (reference sequence). Findings of the study overall: TCR beta chains numbering more than 150 were designated cytomegalovirus-associated. Association of approximately 18,000 TCR beta sequences with HLA alleles was found at 0.05 false discovery rate in a later analysis.

The clonotype was recovered from a man in his thirties or forties in good health and CMV-seropositive. The sequenced sample was PBMCs. The chain couples TRBV19 to TRBJ2-1, with 15 bases that match TRBD2. The CDR3 here is CASKVGGLAGGNEQFF. As DNA, the CDR3 is TGTGCCAGTAAGGTCGGCGGACTAGCGGGGGGGAATGAGCAGTTCTTC.